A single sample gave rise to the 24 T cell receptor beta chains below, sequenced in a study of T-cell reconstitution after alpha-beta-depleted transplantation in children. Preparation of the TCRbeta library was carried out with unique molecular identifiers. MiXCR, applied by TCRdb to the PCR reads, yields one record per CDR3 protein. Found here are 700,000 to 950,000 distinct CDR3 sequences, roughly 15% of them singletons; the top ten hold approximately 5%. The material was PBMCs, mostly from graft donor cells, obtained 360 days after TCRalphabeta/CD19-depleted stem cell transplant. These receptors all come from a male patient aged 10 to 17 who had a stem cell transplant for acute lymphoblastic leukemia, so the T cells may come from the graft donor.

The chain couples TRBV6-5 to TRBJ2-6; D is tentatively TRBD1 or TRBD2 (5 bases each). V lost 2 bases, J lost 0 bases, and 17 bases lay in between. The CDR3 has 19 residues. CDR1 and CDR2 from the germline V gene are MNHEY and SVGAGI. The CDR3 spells CASSYGAAAHSSGANVLTF. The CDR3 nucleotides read TGTGCCAGCAGTTACGGGGCAGCGGCCCATTCCTCTGGGGCCAACGTCCTGACTTTC.

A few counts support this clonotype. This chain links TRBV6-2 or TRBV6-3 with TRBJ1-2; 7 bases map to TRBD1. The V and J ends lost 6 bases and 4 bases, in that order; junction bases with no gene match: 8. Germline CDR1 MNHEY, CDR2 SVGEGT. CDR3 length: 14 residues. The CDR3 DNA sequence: TGTGCCAGCAGGCTGACAGGGACCTTCTATGGCTACACCTTC. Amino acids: CASRLTGTFYGYTF.

CDR3 sequence (DNA): TGTGCCATCAGTGAGGGGGGTCGGACGAGAGAGACCCAGTACTTC. Protein sequence: CAISEGGRTRETQYF. The V gene is TRBV10-3, the J gene TRBJ2-5; tentatively, D is TRBD1 or TRBD2 (5 bases each). The CDR3 is 15 residues long. Trimming stripped 2 bases from V and 4 bases from J, with 14 bases between. Germline assignment: CDR1 ENHRY and CDR2 SYGVKD.

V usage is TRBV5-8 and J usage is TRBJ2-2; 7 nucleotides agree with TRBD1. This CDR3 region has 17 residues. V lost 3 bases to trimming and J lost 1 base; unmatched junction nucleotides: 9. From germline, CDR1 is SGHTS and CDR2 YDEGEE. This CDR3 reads CASSYRGQTVNTGELFF. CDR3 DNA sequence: TGTGCCAGCAGCTACCGGGGACAGACTGTGAACACCGGGGAGCTGTTTTTT.

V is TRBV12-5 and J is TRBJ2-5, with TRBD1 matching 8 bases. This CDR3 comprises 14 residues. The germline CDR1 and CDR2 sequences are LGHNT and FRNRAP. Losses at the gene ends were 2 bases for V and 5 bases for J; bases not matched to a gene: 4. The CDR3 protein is CASGLFYRGETQYF. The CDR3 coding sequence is TGTGCTAGTGGTTTGTTTTACAGGGGGGAGACCCAGTACTTC.

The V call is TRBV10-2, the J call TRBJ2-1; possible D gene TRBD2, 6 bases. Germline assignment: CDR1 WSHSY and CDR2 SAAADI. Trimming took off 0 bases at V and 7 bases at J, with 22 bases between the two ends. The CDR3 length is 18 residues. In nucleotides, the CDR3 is TGCGCCAGCAGTGAGTCAGGGTTGACGGGAGCAGCCGAGAATGAGCAGTTCTTC. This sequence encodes CASSESGLTGAAENEQFF.

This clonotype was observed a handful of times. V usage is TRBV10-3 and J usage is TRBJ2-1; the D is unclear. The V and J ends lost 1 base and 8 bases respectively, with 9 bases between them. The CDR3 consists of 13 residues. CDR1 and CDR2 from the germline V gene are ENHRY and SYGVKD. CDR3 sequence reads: CAISEFREDEQFF. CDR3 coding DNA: TGTGCCATCAGTGAGTTTAGAGAGGATGAGCAGTTCTTC.

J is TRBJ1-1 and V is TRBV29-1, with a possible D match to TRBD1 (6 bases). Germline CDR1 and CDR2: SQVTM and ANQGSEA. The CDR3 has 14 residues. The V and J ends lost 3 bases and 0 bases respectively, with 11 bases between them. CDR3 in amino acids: CSVDLAGVNTEAFF. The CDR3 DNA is TGCAGCGTTGACCTCGCAGGGGTGAACACTGAAGCTTTCTTT. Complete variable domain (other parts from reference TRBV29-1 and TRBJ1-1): SAVISQKPSRDICQRGTSLTIQCQVDSQVTMMFWYRQQPGQSLTLIATANQGSEATYESGFVIDKFPISRPNLTFSTLTVSNMSPEDSSIYLCSVDLAGVNTEAFFGQGTRLTVV.

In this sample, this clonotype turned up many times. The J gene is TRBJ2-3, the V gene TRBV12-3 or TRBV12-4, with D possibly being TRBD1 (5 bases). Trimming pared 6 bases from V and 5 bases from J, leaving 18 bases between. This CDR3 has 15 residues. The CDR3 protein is CASSRASIREDTQYF. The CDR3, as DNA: TGTGCCAGCAGCAGGGCTTCCATCAGAGAAGATACGCAGTATTTT.

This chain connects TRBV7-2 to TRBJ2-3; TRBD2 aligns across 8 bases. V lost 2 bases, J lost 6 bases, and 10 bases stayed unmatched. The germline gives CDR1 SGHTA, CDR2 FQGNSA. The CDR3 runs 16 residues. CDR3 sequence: CASSLPREVSTDTQYF. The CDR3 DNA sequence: TGTGCCAGCAGCTTACCGCGGGAGGTCAGTACGGATACGCAGTATTTT.

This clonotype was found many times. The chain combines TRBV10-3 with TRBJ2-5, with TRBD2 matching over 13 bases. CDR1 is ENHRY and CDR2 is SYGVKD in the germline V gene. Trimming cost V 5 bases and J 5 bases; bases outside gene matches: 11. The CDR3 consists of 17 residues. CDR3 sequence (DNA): TGTGCCATCAGTTCGTGGACTAGCGGGAGTGCCGCGGAGACCCAGTACTTC. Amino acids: CAISSWTSGSAAETQYF.

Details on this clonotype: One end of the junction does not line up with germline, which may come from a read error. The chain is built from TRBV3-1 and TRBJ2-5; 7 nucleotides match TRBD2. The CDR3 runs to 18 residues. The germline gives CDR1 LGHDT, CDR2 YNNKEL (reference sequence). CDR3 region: CTSSLQAEYLGGQETQYF. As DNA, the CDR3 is TGTACCAGCAGTTTACAAGCGGAGTACTTGGGGGGGCAAGAGACCCAGTACTTC.

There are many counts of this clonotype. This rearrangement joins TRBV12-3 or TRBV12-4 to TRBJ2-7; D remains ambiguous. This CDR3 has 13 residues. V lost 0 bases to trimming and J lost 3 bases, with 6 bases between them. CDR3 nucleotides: TGTGCCAGCAGTTTAGCGCTACTCTACGAGCAGTACTTC. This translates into CASSLALLYEQYF.

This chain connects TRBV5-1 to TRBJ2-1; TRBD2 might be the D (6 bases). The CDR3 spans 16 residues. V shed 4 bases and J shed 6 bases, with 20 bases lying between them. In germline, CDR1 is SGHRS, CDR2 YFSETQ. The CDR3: CASSDNRRAGFNEQFF. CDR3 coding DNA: TGCGCCAGCAGCGACAATCGGAGGGCCGGGTTCAATGAGCAGTTCTTC.

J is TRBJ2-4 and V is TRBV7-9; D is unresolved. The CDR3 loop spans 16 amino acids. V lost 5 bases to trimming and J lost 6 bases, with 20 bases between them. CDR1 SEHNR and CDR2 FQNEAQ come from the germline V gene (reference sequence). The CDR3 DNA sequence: TGTGCCAGCAGCCCCCGTCCTTATTCCACCACAAACATTCAGTACTTC. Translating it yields CASSPRPYSTTNIQYF.

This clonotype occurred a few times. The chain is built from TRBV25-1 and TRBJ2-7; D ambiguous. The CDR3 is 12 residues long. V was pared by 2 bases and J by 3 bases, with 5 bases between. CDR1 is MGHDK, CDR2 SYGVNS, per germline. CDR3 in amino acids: CASSEHSYEQYF. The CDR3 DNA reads TGTGCCAGCAGTGAACACAGCTACGAGCAGTACTTC.

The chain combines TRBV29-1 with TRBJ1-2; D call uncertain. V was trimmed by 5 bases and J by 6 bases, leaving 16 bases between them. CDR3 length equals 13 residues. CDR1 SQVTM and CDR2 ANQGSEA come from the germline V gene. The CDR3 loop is CSVRRPQRDGYTF. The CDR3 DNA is TGCAGCGTTCGCCGGCCCCAGCGGGATGGCTACACCTTC.

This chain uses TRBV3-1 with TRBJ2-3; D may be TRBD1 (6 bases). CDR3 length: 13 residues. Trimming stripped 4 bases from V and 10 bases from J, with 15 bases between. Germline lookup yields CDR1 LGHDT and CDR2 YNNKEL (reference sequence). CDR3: CASSLVEGQSQYF. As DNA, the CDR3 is TGTGCCAGCAGCCTTGTCGAGGGACAATCGCAGTATTTT.

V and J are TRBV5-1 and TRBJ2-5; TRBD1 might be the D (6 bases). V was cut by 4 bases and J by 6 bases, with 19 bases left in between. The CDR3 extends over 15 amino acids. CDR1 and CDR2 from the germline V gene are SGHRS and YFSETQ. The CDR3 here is CASSLSRGFTKTQYF. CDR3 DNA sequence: TGCGCCAGCAGCCTATCCAGGGGATTCACGAAGACCCAGTACTTC.

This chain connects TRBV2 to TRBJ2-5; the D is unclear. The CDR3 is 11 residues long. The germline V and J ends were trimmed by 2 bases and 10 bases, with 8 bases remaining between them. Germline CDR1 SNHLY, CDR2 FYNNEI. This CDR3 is CASSESVLQYF. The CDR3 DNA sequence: TGTGCCAGCAGTGAATCGGTCCTCCAGTACTTC.

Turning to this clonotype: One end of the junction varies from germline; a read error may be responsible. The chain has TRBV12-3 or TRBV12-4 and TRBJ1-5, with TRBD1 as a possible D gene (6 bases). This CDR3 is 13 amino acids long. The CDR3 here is CACRGGLHQPQHF. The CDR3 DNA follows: TGTGCCTGCAGGGGTGGCCTTCATCAGCCCCAGCATTTT.

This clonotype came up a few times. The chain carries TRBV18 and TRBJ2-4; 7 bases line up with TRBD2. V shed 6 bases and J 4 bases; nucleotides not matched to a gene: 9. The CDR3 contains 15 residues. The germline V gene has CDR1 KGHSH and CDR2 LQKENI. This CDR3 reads CASSPSGTLKNIQYF. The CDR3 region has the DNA TGTGCCAGCTCGCCTAGCGGAACCCTAAAAAACATTCAGTACTTC.

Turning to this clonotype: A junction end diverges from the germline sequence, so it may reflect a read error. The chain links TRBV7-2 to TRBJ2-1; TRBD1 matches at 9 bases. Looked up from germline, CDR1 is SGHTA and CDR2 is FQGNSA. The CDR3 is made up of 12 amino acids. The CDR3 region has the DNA TGTGCCAGCAGCTCCTACAGGGGGCCCAGTCCCTTC. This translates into CASSSYRGPSPF.

The CDR3 region is CASRNAYREHEQFF. The CDR3 nucleotides are TGCGCCAGCAGGAACGCATACAGGGAACATGAGCAGTTCTTC. J is TRBJ2-1 and V is TRBV4-1; D is perhaps TRBD1 (6 bases). The ends were cut back, 6 bases at V and 8 bases at J, with 17 bases in the middle. Germline V lookup: CDR1 MGHRA, CDR2 YSYEKL. This CDR3 region has 14 residues.